This entry describes one T cell receptor (beta chain). Its antigen is still unknown. Healthy people donating bone marrow made up the donors. The CDR3 has 13 amino acids. Between the trimmed V and J ends, which lost 3 bases and 7 bases, there was a span of 9 bases. Germline V gene data show CDR1 as SGHTA and CDR2 as FQGTGA. The data were obtained in a study of cytomegalovirus exposure and HLA in healthy donors. Study-wide findings and caveats: The study put some 160 TCR beta chains on its list as cytomegalovirus-associated.

Primers for the PCR totalled 60 Vbeta and 13 Jbeta. Repertoires were generated with immunoSEQ multiplex PCR, while TCRdb's copy carries only in-frame clones and drops some. The sample shows approximately 88,000 clones, about three quarters of them seen only once. The gene calls are TRBV7-3 and TRBJ2-2, with D perhaps matching TRBD1 (6 bases). The TCR originated in a young man in good health and CMV-seropositive. Sequenced sample: PBMCs. CDR3 residues: CASSFQGYGELFF. CDR3 in DNA: TGTGCCAGCAGCTTCCAGGGGTACGGGGAGCTGTTTTTT.